This T cell receptor (beta chain) derives from a study of pediatric ulcerative colitis. About the study: Fewer than ten patients showed pancolitis and two showed left-sided colitis. Study-wide points: Compared with controls, ulcerative colitis showed greater blood-rectum clone sharing. Clonal expansions reduced rectal repertoire diversity in acute severe colitis. Some T cells in rectal biopsies may come from blood, especially with overt colitis.

Rectal tissue came from one to two pinch biopsies taken at colonoscopy. Turning to this clone: Its antigen is currently unknown.

Profiling relied on immunoSEQ multiplex PCR, and the TCRdb table lists in-frame clones only, not all of them. The data show 40,000 to 60,000 clones, around 81% seen once. The CDR3 spans 15 residues. Germline CDR1 reads SGHTS; CDR2 reads YDEGEE. V dropped 0 bases and J dropped 0 bases, with 6 bases sitting between them. This clonotype originated in a girl between 10 and 17 years old with moderate ulcerative colitis. This chain joins TRBV5-8 and TRBJ1-4; D uncertain. What was sequenced was gut tissue. The CDR3 DNA sequence: TGTGCCAGCAGCTTGGTGCTTGCAACTAATGAAAAACTGTTTTTT. It encodes CASSLVLATNEKLFF. Full variable domain (remainder filled in from reference TRBV5-8 and TRBJ1-4): EAGVTQSPTHLIKTRGQQATLRCSPISGHTSVYWYQQALGLGLQFLLWYDEGEERNRGNFPPRFSGRQFPNYSSELNVNALELEDSALYLCASSLVLATNEKLFFGSGTQLSVL.